The 8 T cell receptor beta chains presented below share a single source sample, sequenced in a study of vaccination effects on CD4 cells after COVID-19 (dated by TCRdb to between 2021 and 2022). Libraries were built with the immunoSEQ multiplex PCR assay. The immuneACCESS repertoire file appears here via TCRdb, limited to in-frame rearrangements. These files lack a portion of the clones; in checked studies, under half of the deficit traces to unresolved V genes, and the cause of the others is not known. The sample records more than 20,000 clones, 60% to 80% of which are singletons. The top ten clonotypes cover about a fifth of the sample. Antigens of these TCRs are unknown. To identify antigen-specific CD4+ T cell clonotypes by their expansion, the ViraFEST assay first stimulated PBMC with viral peptide pools and then applied TCR sequencing. After less than eleven days of culture, CD4+ T cells were isolated with the EasySep CD4+ T cell isolation kit. Convalescent patients had PCR-confirmed SARS-CoV-2 infection between March and December 2020, before Alpha, Beta and Delta variants emerged in the United States.

This specimen consisted of CD4+ T cells from PBMCs cultured with HCoV-NL63 spike peptides, obtained before COVID-19 vaccination. The cell subset or site label here, explained by the study, means: HCoV-NL63 spike overlapping peptide pool stimulation. These TCRs come from a human donor who had a prior SARS-CoV-2 infection.

This sequence joins TRBV7-2 and TRBJ2-3; D unclear. The germline V gene encodes CDR1 SGHTA and CDR2 FQGNSA. Trimming stripped 4 bases from V and 3 bases from J, with 2 bases between. The CDR3 is 11 residues long. In DNA, the CDR3 is TGTGCCAGCAGCTCTACAGATACGCAGTATTTT. It translates to CASSSTDTQYF.

The chain's CDR3 is CASRVGGADTQYF. The DNA for the CDR3 is TGTGCCAGCAGGGTTGGCGGGGCAGATACGCAGTATTTT. V is TRBV7-2 and J is TRBJ2-3; possibly TRBD2 for D (6 bases). With 6 bases removed from V and 4 bases from J, the gap between germline ends came to 11 bases. The CDR3 has 13 amino acids. From germline, CDR1 is SGHTA and CDR2 FQGNSA.

The DNA for the CDR3 is TGTGCCAGCAGCTTAGATCTAAGCGCAACAAGCACAGATACGCAGTATTTT. It yields the protein CASSLDLSATSTDTQYF. V gene TRBV11-3 combines with J gene TRBJ2-3; no clear D. V lost 0 bases and J 0 bases, leaving 13 bases between the germline ends. The CDR3 length is 17 residues. The V gene's germline CDR1 is SGHNT and CDR2 YENEEA.

This clone was seen just once. The chain links TRBV12-1 to TRBJ2-7. TRBV12-1 is flagged as a pseudogene. This CDR3 has 16 amino acids. This CDR3 reads CASSFVVWVQPYEQYF. CDR3 nucleotides: TGTGCCAGCAGCTTTGTGGTGTGGGTTCAGCCCTACGAGCAGTACTTC.

The chain joins TRBV10-3 to TRBJ2-3; D is uncertain. Per germline, CDR1 ENHRY and CDR2 SYGVKD. V lost 10 bases, J lost 7 bases, and 15 bases lay in between. The CDR3 is 12 residues long. CDR3: CATAYDPNTQYF. DNA of the CDR3: TGTGCCACCGCTTATGACCCAAATACGCAGTATTTT.

The chain links TRBV19 to TRBJ1-1; no clear D. V was cut by 3 bases and J by 0 bases, with 5 bases left in between. CDR3 length: 13 residues. The V gene's germline CDR1 is LNHDA and CDR2 SQIVND (reference sequence). The DNA of the CDR3 is TGTGCCAGTAGTATCACACTGAACACTGAAGCTTTCTTT. Its translation is CASSITLNTEAFF.

The chain combines TRBV6-2 or TRBV6-3 with TRBJ1-2; D not certain. V dropped 0 bases and J dropped 2 bases, with 16 bases sitting between them. CDR3 length equals 17 residues. Germline V gene data show CDR1 as MNHEY and CDR2 as SVGEGT. The CDR3 nucleotides are TGTGCCAGCAGTTACTCGGGTCACAAGTCCCCCAACTATGGCTACACCTTC. It encodes CASSYSGHKSPNYGYTF.

Only one count was recorded for this clone. The genes are TRBV5-8 and TRBJ2-2, with 7 bases lining up with TRBD1. The CDR3 consists of 14 residues. V lost 2 bases and J lost 4; bases outside the gene matches: 2. In germline, CDR1 is SGHTS, CDR2 YDEGEE. The CDR3 coding sequence is TGTGCCAGCAGCTTTCAGGGGGTCACCGGGGAGCTGTTTTTT. Its translation: CASSFQGVTGELFF. The whole variable domain, remainder taken from reference TRBV5-8 and TRBJ2-2, is EAGVTQSPTHLIKTRGQQATLRCSPISGHTSVYWYQQALGLGLQFLLWYDEGEERNRGNFPPRFSGRQFPNYSSELNVNALELEDSALYLCASSFQGVTGELFFGEGSRLTVL.